The entry that follows covers one T cell receptor (beta chain) sequence. This clone was seen once. This receptor's antigen is unknown. No much larger clonotype is one base removed from it; base qualities were not supplied. The data are from a study of blood T cell repertoires in COVID-19 (dated by TCRdb to about 2020). Notes on the research overall: The collaborator samples originated in the United States, Italy and Spain and spanned the acute and convalescent phases of COVID-19. The prospective study material was composed of cDNA or gDNA derived from T cells, B-cell-depleted T cells, or PBMCs. Subjects who had been exposed to COVID-19, were actively infected with it, or had recovered from it provided the deeply sampled blood TCRbeta repertoires that made up the dataset. The repertoires were made available in a free public database intended to serve as a resource for research on the immune response to SARS-CoV-2. Samples came from the ongoing ImmuneRACE study (first 160 participants) plus 1,254 subjects from 6 global collaborators. Nearly every sample came with metadata listing a de-identified subject ID, COVID-19 status, age in years and sex. Where available, HLA class I and class II types were taken from metadata supplied by the sample provider and were not determined by assay-based typing.

Clipping removes 6 bases from V and 0 bases from J, with 2 as the unmatched junction base count. Based on the germline V gene (reference sequence), the CDR1 and CDR2 sequences are LGHDT and YNNKEL. The CDR3, cysteine through phenylalanine, is 15 amino acids long. The DNA shown is the 45-base CDR3, in frame from base 1. What the study reported, not specific to this receptor: How much clinical and demographic metadata was included differed by source and by participant, and the metadata was provided uncurated.

One collaborating source in Seattle enrolled patients during active infection and followed them longitudinally through the course of disease. Each collaborating institution followed its own protocols to collect whole blood in K2EDTA tubes. Collaborator samples were shipped for TCRbeta analysis as frozen whole blood, isolated PBMCs, or DNA extracted from either sample type. TCRbeta CDR3 regions were amplified from genomic DNA using the immunoSEQ Assay, a bias-controlled multiplex PCR. Concerning the study's data processing: The number of nucleated cells in each sample was estimated by amplification of reference gene primers within the assay. To quantify the absolute abundance of each unique TCRbeta CDR3 rearrangement, sequence reads were collapsed and filtered. Productive Simpson clonality was computed per sample as the square root of Simpson's diversity index over productive rearrangements. The clones in this table, taken by TCRdb from immuneACCESS, are in-frame only. Not every clone is retained; where verified, under half of the shortfall comes from an unresolved V gene, and the cause of the rest is unknown. V, J and clone size were drawn from that table, and D and trimming were deduced from the DNA. The sample contains fewer than 300,000 clones, 70% to 90% of them found a single time. The top ten clonotypes cover 0.87% of the sample.

The receptor chain draws on TRBV3-1 (or the pseudogene TRBV3-2) and TRBJ2-5; 12 bases in the junction line up with TRBD2. What was sequenced was peripheral blood. The source is a human donor with COVID-19, enrolled during active disease. The donor label of this sample is uncertain. The nucleotide sequence reads TGTGCCAGCAGGGGACTAGCGGGCAACCAAGAGACCCAGTACTTC. This encodes CASRGLAGNQETQYF.